The 5 T cell receptor beta chains in this list originate from one sample, sequenced in a study of cytomegalovirus exposure and HLA in healthy donors (TCRdb year 2017). Receptor amplification or capture employed the immunoSEQ multiplex PCR assay. The multiplex PCR relied on a mix of 60 forward primers for TCR Vbeta segments and 13 reverse primers for TCR Jbeta segments. This is the immuneACCESS table as TCRdb keeps it, with only in-frame sequences that have V and J called. A part of the clones is gone; compared with another copy, unresolved V genes explain less than half, and the rest is unexplained. The sample table holds under 200,000 clones, of which 68% were seen once. The ten largest clones represent approximately 1.5% of the sample. The sample comprised PBMCs. The source is a man aged 50 or older in good health and CMV-seronegative.

This rearrangement joins TRBV6-5 to TRBJ1-2, with TRBD1 matching over 7 bases. There are 14 residues in the CDR3. Germline CDR1 MNHEY, CDR2 SVGAGI. V gave up 6 bases and J gave up 4 bases; unmatched junction bases: 8. The CDR3 DNA reads as TGTGCCAGCAGCCCCGGACAGGCGGGCTATGGCTACACCTTC. Translating it yields CASSPGQAGYGYTF.

V usage is TRBV5-1 and J usage is TRBJ2-5, with D hard to call. Trimming took off 2 bases at V and 1 base at J, with 6 bases between the two ends. The CDR3 runs 13 residues. Looked up from germline, CDR1 is SGHRS and CDR2 is YFSETQ. The CDR3 coding sequence is TGCGCCAGCAGCTTCCACAGCCAAGAGACCCAGTACTTC. It yields the protein CASSFHSQETQYF.

J is TRBJ1-1 and V is TRBV6-5; 9 nucleotides line up with TRBD1. V was clipped by 5 bases and J by 4 bases; unmatched bases: 8. The germline V gene encodes CDR1 MNHEY and CDR2 SVGAGI. The CDR3 has 15 residues. CDR3: CASSPPTGGITEAFF. In DNA, the CDR3 is TGTGCCAGCAGTCCCCCTACAGGGGGCATCACTGAAGCTTTCTTT.

The rearrangement joins TRBV25-1 to TRBJ2-6; the match to TRBD1 covers 8 bases. The germline gives CDR1 MGHDK, CDR2 SYGVNS. Trimming removed 5 bases from V and 4 bases from J; junction bases left unmatched: 4. The CDR3 spans 15 residues. In DNA, the CDR3 is TGTGCCAGCAGTACGACAGGGGTCGGGGCCAACGTCCTGACTTTC. Translation gives CASSTTGVGANVLTF.

The CDR3 loop reads CASRKQGAGQPQHF. DNA for the CDR3: TGTGCCAGCAGAAAACAGGGGGCTGGGCAGCCCCAGCATTTT. The rearrangement links TRBV6-5 to TRBJ1-5; 9 bases are a match to TRBD1. CDR1 and CDR2 (germline): MNHEY, SVGAGI. CDR3 length equals 14 residues. Trimming cost V 6 bases and J 7 bases; bases outside gene matches: 7.